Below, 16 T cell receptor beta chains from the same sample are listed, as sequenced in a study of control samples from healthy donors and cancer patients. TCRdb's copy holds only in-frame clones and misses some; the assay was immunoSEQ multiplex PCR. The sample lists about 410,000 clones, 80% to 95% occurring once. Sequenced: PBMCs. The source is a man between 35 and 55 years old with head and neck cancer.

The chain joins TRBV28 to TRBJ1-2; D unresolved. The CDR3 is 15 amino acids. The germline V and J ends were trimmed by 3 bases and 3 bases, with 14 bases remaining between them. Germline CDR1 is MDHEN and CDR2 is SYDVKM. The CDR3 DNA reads TGTGCCAGCAGTTTTAACAGCCTTCAGCACTATGGCTACACCTTC. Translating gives CASSFNSLQHYGYTF.

The CDR3 DNA sequence: TGTGCCAGCAGTGAGGGGTACAGTTCCGGCTACACCTTC. It is translated as CASSEGYSSGYTF. The V and J genes are TRBV2 and TRBJ1-2; D unresolved. CDR1 and CDR2 from the germline V gene are SNHLY and FYNNEI. The CDR3 consists of 13 residues. V was trimmed by 3 bases and J by 8 bases, leaving 13 bases between them.

The CDR3 here is CASRETGRGYNSPLHF. In DNA, the CDR3 is TGTGCCAGCAGAGAGACAGGGAGAGGGTATAATTCACCCCTCCACTTT. The chain recombines TRBV6-4 with TRBJ1-6; 7 bases align to TRBD1. The CDR3 consists of 16 residues. Germline V CDR1 and CDR2: MRHNA, SNTAGT. J lost 4 bases, V lost 6 bases, and 9 bases had no gene match.

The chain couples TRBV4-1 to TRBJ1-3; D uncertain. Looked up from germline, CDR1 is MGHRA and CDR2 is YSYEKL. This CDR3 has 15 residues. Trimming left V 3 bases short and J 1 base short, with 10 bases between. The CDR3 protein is CASSQNSQSGNTIYF. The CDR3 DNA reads TGCGCCAGCAGCCAGAACAGCCAGTCTGGAAACACCATATATTTT.

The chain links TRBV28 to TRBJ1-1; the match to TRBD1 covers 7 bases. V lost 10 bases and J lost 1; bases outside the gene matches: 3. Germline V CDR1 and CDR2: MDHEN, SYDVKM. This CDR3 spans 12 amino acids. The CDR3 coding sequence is TGTGCCATTGGGACAGAGAACACTGAAGCTTTCTTT. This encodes CAIGTENTEAFF.

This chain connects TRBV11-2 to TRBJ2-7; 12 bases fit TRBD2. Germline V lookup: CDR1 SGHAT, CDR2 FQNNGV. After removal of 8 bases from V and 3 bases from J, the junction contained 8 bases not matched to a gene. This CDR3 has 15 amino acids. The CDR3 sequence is CASASGLAGIYEQYF. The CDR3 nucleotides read TGTGCCAGCGCAAGTGGACTAGCGGGGATCTACGAGCAGTACTTC. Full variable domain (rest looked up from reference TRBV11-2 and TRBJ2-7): EAGVAQSPRYKIIEKRQSVAFWCNPISGHATLYWYQQILGQGPKLLIQFQNNGVVDDSQLPKDRFSAERLKGVDSTLKIQPAKLEDSAVYLCASASGLAGIYEQYFGPGTRLTVT.

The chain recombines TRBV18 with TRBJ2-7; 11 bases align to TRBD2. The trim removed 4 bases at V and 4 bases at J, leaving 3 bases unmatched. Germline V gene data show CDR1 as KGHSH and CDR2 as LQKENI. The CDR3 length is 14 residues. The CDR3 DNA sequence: TGTGCCAGCTCACTACGACTAGCGGGGTACGAGCAGTACTTC. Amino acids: CASSLRLAGYEQYF.

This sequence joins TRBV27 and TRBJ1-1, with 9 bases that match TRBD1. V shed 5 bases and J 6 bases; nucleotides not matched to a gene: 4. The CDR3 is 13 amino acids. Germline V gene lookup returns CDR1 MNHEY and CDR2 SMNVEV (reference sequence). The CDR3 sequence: CASSIGQGPEAFF. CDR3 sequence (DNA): TGTGCCAGCAGTATTGGACAGGGGCCTGAAGCTTTCTTT.

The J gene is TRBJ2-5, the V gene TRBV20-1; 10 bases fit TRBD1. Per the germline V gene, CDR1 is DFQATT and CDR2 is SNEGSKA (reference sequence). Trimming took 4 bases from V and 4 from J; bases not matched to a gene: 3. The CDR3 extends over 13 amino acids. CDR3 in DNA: TGCAGTGCTAATGACAGGGGGCGAGAGACCCAGTACTTC. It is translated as CSANDRGRETQYF.

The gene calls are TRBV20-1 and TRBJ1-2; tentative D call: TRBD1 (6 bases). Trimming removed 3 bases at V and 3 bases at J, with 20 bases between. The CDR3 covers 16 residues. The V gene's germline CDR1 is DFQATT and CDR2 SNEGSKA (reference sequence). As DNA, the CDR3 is TGCAGTGCTAGTGCCCCACTCAGGGGTGTGGACTATGGCTACACCTTC. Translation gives CSASAPLRGVDYGYTF.

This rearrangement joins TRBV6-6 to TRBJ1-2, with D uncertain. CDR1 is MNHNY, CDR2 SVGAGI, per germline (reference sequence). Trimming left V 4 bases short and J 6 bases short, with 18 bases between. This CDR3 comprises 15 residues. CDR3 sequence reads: CASSLGAATRDGYTF. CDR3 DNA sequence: TGTGCCAGCAGTTTGGGAGCGGCCACCCGAGATGGCTACACCTTC.

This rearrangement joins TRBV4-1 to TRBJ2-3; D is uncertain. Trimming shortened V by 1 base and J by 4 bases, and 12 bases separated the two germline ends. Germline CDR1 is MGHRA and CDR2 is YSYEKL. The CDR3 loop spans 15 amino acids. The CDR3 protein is CASSQVDSSADTQYF. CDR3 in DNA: TGCGCCAGCAGCCAAGTTGATAGCTCGGCAGATACGCAGTATTTT.

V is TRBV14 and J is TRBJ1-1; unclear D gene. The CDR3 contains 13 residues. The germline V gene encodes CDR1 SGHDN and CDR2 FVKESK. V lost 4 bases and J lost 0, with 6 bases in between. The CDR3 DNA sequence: TGTGCCAGCAGCCTCGAGATGAACACTGAAGCTTTCTTT. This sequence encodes CASSLEMNTEAFF.

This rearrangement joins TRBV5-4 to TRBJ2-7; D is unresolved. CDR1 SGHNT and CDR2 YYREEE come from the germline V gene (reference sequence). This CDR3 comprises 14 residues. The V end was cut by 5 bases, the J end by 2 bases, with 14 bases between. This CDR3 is CASRLAGNTYEQYF. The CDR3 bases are TGTGCCAGCAGGCTGGCTGGGAATACCTACGAGCAGTACTTC.

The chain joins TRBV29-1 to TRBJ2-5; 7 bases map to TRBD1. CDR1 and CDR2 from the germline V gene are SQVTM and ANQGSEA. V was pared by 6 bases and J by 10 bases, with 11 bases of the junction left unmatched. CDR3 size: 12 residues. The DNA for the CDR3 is TGCAGCGTCCGGGACAGTTCATTGGGCCAGTACTTC. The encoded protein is CSVRDSSLGQYF. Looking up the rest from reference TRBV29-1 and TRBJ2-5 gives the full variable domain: SAVISQKPSRDICQRGTSLTIQCQVDSQVTMMFWYRQQPGQSLTLIATANQGSEATYESGFVIDKFPISRPNLTFSTLTVSNMSPEDSSIYLCSVRDSSLGQYFGPGTRLLVL.

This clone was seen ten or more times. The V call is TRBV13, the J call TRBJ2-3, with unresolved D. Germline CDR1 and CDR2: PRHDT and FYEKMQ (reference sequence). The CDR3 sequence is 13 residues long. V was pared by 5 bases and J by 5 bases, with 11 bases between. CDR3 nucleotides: TGTGCCAGCAGCCCAATCCGAAAAGATACGCAGTATTTT. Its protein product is CASSPIRKDTQYF.